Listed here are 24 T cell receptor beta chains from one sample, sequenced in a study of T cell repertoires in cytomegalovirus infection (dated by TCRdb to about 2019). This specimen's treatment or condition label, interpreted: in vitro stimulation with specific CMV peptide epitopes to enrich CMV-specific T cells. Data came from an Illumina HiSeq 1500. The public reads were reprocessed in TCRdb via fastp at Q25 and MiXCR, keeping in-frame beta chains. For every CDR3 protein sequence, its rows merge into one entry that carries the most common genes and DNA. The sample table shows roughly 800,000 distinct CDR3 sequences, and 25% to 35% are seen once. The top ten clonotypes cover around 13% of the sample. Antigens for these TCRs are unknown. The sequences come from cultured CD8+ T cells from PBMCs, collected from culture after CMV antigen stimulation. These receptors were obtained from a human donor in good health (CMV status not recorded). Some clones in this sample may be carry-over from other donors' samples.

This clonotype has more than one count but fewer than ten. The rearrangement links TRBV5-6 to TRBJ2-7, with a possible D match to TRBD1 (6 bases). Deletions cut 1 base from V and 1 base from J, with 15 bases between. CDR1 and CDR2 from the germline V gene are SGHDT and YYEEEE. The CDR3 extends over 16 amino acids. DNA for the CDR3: TGTGCCAGCAGCTTGTTTGGCCAGGGGTTTTCCTACGAGCAGTACGTC. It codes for CASSLFGQGFSYEQYV.

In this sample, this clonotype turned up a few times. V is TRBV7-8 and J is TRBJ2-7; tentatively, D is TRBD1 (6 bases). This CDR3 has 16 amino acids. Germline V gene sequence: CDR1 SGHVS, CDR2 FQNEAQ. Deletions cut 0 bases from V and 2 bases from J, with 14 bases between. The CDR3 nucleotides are TGTGCCAGCAGCTTAGCCCCCTGGACAGATCCCTACGAGCAGTACGTC. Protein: CASSLAPWTDPYEQYV.

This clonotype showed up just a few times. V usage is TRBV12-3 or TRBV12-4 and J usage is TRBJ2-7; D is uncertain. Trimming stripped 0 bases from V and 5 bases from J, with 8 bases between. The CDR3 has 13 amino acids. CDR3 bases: TGTGCCAGCAGTTTAGCGAACTGGGACGAGCAGTACTTC. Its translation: CASSLANWDEQYF.

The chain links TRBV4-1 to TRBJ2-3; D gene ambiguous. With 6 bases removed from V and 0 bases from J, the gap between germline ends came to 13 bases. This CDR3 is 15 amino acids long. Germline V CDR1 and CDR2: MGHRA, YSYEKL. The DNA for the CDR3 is TGCGCCAGCAGACCGCTAGAAGACAGCACAGATACGCAGTATTTT. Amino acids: CASRPLEDSTDTQYF.

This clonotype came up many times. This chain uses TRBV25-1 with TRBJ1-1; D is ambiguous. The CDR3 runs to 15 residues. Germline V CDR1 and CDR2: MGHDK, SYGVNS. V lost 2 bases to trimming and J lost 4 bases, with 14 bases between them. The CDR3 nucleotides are TGTGCCAGCAGTGAACTCCTTGACGGGAGCACTGAAGCTTTCTTT. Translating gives CASSELLDGSTEAFF.

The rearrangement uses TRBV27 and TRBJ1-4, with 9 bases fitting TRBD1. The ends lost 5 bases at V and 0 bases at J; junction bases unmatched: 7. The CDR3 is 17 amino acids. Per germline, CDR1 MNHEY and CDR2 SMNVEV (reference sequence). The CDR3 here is CASSTGTGRATNEKLFF. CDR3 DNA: TGTGCCAGCAGTACCGGGACAGGGAGGGCAACTAATGAAAAACTGTTTTTT.

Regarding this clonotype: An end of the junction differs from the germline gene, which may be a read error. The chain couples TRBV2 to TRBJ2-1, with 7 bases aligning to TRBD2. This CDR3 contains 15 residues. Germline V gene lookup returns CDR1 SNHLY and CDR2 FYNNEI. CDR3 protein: CTSSETGGGYNEQFF. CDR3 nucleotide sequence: TGTACCAGCAGTGAAACGGGGGGTGGGTACAATGAGCAGTTCTTC. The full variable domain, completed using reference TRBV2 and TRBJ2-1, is EPEVTQTPSHQVTQMGQEVILRCVPISNHLYFYWYRQILGQKVEFLVSFYNNEISEKSEIFDDQFSVERPDGSNFTLKIRSTKLEDSAMYFCTSSETGGGYNEQFFGPGTRLTVL.

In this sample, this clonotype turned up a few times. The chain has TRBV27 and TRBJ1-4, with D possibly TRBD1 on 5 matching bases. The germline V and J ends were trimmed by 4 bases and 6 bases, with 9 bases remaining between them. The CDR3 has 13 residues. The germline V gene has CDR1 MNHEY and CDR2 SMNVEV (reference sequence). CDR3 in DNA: TGTGCCAGCAGTTGGGGGGGGTATGAAAAACTGTTTTTT. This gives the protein CASSWGGYEKLFF. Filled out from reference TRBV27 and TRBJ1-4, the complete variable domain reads EAQVTQNPRYLITVTGKKLTVTCSQNMNHEYMSWYRQDPGLGLRQIYYSMNVEVTDKGDVPEGYKVSRKEKRNFPLILESPSPNQTSLYFCASSWGGYEKLFFGSGTQLSVL.

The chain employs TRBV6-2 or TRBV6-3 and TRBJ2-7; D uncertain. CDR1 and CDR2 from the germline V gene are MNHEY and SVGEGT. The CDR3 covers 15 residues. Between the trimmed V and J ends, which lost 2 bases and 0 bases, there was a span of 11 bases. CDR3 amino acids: CASSYEITSSYEQYV. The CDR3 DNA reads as TGTGCCAGCAGTTACGAGATTACCAGCTCCTACGAGCAGTACGTC.

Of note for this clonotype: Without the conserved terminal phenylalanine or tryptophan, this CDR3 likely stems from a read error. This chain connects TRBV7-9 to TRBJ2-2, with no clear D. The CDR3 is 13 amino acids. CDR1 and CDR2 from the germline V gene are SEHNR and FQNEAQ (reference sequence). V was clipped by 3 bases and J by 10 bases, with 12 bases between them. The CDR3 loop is CASSFGAPVELFC. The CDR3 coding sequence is TGTGCCAGCAGCTTCGGAGCACCCGTGGAGCTGTTTTGT.

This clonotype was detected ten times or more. The CDR3 bases are TGTGCCAGCAGCTTGGGACATTTCATCACAGATACGCAGTATTTT. As protein: CASSLGHFITDTQYF. The rearrangement links TRBV7-9 to TRBJ2-3; D is possibly TRBD1 (6 bases). Trimming left V 3 bases short and J 2 bases short, with 12 bases between. The length of the CDR3 is 15 residues. The germline CDR1 and CDR2 sequences are SEHNR and FQNEAQ (reference sequence).

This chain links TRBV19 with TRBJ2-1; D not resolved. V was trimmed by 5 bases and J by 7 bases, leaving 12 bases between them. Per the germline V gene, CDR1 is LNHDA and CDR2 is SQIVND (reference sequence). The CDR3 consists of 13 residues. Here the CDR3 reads CASSARLHNEQFF. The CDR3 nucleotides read TGTGCCAGTAGTGCCAGACTCCATAATGAGCAGTTCTTC.

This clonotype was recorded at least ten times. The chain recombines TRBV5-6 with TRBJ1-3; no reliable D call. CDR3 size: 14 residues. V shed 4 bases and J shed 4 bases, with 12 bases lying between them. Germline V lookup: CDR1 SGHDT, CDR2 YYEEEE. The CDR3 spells CASSLGRPGNTIYF. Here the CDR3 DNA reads TGTGCCAGCAGCCTCGGTAGGCCCGGAAACACCATATATTTT. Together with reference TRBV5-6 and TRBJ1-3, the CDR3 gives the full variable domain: DAGVTQSPTHLIKTRGQQVTLRCSPKSGHDTVSWYQQALGQGPQFIFQYYEEEERQRGNFPDRFSGHQFPNYSSELNVNALLLGDSALYLCASSLGRPGNTIYFGEGSWLTVV.

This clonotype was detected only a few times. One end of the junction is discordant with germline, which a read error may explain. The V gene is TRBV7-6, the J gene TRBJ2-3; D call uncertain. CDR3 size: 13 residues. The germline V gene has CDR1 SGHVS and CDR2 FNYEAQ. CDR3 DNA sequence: TGTGCTAGCAGCCACACCCACACAGATACGCAGTATTTT. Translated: CASSHTHTDTQYF.

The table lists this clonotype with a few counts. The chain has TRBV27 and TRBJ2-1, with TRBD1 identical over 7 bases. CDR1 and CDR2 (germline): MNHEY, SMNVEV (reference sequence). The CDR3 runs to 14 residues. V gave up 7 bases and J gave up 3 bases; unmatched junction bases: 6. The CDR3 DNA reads TGTGCCAGCACCCCTCGGACAGGCTACAATGAGCAGTTCTTC. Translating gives CASTPRTGYNEQFF.

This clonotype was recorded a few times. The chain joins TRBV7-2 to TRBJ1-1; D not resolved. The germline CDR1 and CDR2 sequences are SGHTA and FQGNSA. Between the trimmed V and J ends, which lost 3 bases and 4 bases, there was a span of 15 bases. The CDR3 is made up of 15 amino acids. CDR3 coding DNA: TGTGCCAGCAGCTTCCAACCTGGGGAGGGCACTGAAGCTTTCTTT. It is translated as CASSFQPGEGTEAFF. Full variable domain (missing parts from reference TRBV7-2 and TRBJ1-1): GAGVSQSPSNKVTEKGKDVELRCDPISGHTALYWYRQSLGQGLEFLIYFQGNSAPDKSGLPSDRFSAERTGGSVSTLTIQRTQQEDSAVYLCASSFQPGEGTEAFFGQGTRLTVV.

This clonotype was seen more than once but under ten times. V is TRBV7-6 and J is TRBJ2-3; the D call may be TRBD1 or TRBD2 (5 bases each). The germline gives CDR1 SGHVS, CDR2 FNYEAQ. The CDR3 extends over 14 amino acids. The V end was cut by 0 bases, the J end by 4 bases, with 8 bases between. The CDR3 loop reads CASSLAGESDTQYF. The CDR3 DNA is TGTGCCAGCAGCTTAGCGGGGGAATCAGATACGCAGTATTTT.

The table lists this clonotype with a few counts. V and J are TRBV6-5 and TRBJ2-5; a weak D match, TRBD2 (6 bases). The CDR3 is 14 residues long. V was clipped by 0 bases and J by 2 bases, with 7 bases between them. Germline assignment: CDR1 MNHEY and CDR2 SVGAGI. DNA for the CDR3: TGTGCCAGCAGTTACTCGACTAGACAAGAGACCCAGTACTTC. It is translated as CASSYSTRQETQYF.

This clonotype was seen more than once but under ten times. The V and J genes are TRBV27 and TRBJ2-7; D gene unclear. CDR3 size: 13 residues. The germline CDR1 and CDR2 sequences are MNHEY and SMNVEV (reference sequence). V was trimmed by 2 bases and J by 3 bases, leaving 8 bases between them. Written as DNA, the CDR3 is TGTGCCAGCAGTTTAGGCAGAATCTACGAGCAGTACTTC. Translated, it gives CASSLGRIYEQYF.

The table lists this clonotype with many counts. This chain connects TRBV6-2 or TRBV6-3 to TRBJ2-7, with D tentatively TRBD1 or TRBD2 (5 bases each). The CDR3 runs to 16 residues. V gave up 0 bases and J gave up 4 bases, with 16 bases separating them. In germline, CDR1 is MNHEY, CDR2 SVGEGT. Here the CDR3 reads CASSYSYSGPSYEQYV. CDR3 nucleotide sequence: TGTGCCAGCAGTTACTCCTACTCGGGACCTTCATACGAGCAGTACGTC.

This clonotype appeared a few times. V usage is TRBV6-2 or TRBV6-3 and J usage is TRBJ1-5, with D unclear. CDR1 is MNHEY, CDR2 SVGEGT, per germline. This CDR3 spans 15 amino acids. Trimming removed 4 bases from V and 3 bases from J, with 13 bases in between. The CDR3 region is CASSFEDIINQPQHF. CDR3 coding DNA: TGTGCCAGCAGTTTCGAAGACATCATCAATCAGCCCCAGCATTTT.

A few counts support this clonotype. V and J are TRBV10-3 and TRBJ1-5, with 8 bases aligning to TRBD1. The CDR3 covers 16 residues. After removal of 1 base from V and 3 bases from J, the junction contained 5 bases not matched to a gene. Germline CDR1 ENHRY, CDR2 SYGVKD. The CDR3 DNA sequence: TGTGCCATCAGTGAGTTCGGACAGGGTAACAATCAGCCCCAGCATTTT. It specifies CAISEFGQGNNQPQHF.

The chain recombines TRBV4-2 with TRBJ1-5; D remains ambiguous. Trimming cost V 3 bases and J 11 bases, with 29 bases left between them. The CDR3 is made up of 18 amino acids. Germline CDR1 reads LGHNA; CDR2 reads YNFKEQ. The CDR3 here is CASSQRYREDIRQSAQHF. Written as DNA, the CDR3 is TGTGCCAGCAGCCAGCGGTATAGGGAAGACATAAGGCAATCAGCCCAGCATTTT.

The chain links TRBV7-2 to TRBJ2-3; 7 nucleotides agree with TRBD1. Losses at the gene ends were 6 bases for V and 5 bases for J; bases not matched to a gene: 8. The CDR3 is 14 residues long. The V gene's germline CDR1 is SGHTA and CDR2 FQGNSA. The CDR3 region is CASRTTGLEDTQYF. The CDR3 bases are TGTGCCAGCAGAACGACAGGGTTGGAAGATACGCAGTATTTT.